This entry describes one T cell receptor beta chain. This sample is drawn from a study of blood T cells in healthy people across ages. Germline lookup yields CDR1 GTSNPN and CDR2 SVGIG (reference sequence). The CDR3 spans 14 residues. V gave up 4 bases and J gave up 4 bases, with 14 bases separating them. Primed by a sample-barcoded 5' primer and a J-beta primer mix, a second PCR proceeded for roughly 7 to 11 cycles. TCRdb used MiXCR to reprocess the 5' RACE reads, holding one entry per CDR3 protein. The data hold fewer than 1.5 million distinct CDR3 sequences, with 42% observed a single time. Each sample yielded at least 6 million isolated PBMCs.

Sample: blood. The chain links TRBV30 to TRBJ2-1; the D gene could be TRBD1 or TRBD2 (5 bases each). This clonotype was sampled from a woman between 18 and 29 years old in good health. This chain's CDR3 is CAWMFGTRYNEQFF. The CDR3 coding sequence is TGTGCCTGGATGTTTGGGACCAGATACAATGAGCAGTTCTTC.